This TCR beta chain was retrieved from a study of OX40 agonist ivuxolimab in advanced cancers. Study-wide context: Previous treatment with anti-PD-1, anti-PD-L1 or anti-CTLA-4 therapy was allowed; 40% had received some.

Clones were read by immunoSEQ multiplex PCR, and TCRdb kept only the in-frame ones, dropping some. Of some 60,000 clones listed, approximately 83% are singletons. Study-wide results and limits: The CD4+ and CD8+ T cells in the blood had expanded clonally by week 6 at 0.1 to 3.0 mg/kg.

Patients were ruled out by autoimmune disease history or systemic immunosuppression. Germline assignment: CDR1 SGHRS and CDR2 YFSETQ. CDR3 length: 15 amino acids. V gave up 4 bases and J gave up 9 bases; unmatched junction bases: 11. A note on this clone: Its antigen is currently unknown.

The chain carries TRBV5-1 and TRBJ2-1; 9 bases are a match to TRBD1. The sequence came from an adult with an advanced solid tumor such as melanoma, head and neck, liver or kidney cancer. Sequenced here: CD4+ or CD8+ T cells sorted from blood, sampled in a trial of the OX40 agonist ivuxolimab. The CDR3 coding sequence is TGCGCCAGCAGCCCCCCGGGACAGGGAACAGGTGAGCAGTTCTTC. Residues: CASSPPGQGTGEQFF.